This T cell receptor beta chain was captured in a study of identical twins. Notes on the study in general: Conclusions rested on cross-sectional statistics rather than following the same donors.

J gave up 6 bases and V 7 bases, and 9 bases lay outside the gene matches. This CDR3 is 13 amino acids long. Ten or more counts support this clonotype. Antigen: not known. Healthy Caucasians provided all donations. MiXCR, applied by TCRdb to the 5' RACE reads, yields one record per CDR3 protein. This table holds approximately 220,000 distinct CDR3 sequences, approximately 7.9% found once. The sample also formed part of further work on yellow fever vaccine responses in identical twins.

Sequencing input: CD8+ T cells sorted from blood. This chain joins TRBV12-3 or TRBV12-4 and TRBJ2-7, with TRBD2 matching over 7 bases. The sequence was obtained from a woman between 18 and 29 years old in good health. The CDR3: CASKAGLSGEQYF. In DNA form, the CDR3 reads TGTGCCAGCAAAGCGGGACTTTCGGGCGAGCAGTACTTC.